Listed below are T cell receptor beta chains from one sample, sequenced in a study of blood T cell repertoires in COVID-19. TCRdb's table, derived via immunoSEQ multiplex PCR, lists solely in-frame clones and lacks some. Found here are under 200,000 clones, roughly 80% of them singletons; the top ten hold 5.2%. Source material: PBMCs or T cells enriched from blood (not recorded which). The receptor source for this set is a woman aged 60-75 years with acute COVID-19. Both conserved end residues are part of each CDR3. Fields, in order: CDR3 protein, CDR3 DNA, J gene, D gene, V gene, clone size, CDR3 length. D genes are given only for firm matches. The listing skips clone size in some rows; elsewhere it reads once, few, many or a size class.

CDR3: CASRAGGAYNEQFF
DNA: TGTGCCAGCAGGGCGGGGGGCGCCTACAATGAGCAGTTCTTC
J: TRBJ2-1
D: TRBD2
V: TRBV27
size: few
length: 14

CDR3: CASSYVDRNNEQFF
DNA: TGTGCCAGCAGTTACGTGGACAGGAACAATGAGCAGTTCTTC
J: TRBJ2-1
D: TRBD1
V: TRBV6-2/TRBV6-3
size: NA
length: 14

CDR3: CASSTSLNSPLHF
DNA: TGTGCCAGTAGTACCTCCTTAAATTCACCCCTCCACTTT
J: TRBJ1-6
D: NA
V: TRBV19
size: once
length: 13

CDR3: CASSTGGDNHNEQFF
DNA: TGTGCCAGTAGTACCGGGGGGGACAATCACAATGAGCAGTTCTTC
J: TRBJ2-1
D: TRBD2
V: TRBV19
size: once
length: 15

CDR3: CASSRTGNADTQYF
DNA: TGCGCCAGCAGCCGGACAGGGAACGCAGATACGCAGTATTTT
J: TRBJ2-3
D: TRBD1
V: TRBV5-1
size: NA
length: 14

CDR3: CASTSAPTGGAGGYTF
DNA: TGTGCCAGTACCTCGGCCCCGACAGGGGGCGCAGGGGGCTACACCTTC
J: TRBJ1-2
D: TRBD1
V: TRBV19
size: NA
length: 16

CDR3: CASSVQGRFEKLFF
DNA: TGTGCCAGCAGCGTCCAGGGCCGCTTTGAAAAACTGTTTTTT
J: TRBJ1-4
D: NA
V: TRBV9
size: NA
length: 14

CDR3: CASSDSKDPRPYEQYF
DNA: TGCGCCAGCAGCGACAGTAAGGATCCAAGGCCCTACGAGCAGTACTTC
J: TRBJ2-7
D: NA
V: TRBV5-1
size: NA
length: 16

CDR3: CASSWASGTGEQFF
DNA: TGTGCCAGCAGTTGGGCTAGCGGGACGGGTGAGCAGTTCTTC
J: TRBJ2-1
D: TRBD2
V: TRBV6-2/TRBV6-3
size: NA
length: 14

CDR3: CASSEQGSAEKLFF
DNA: TGCGCCAGCAGTGAGCAGGGGTCGGCTGAAAAACTGTTTTTT
J: TRBJ1-4
D: NA
V: TRBV10-1
size: once
length: 14

CDR3: CASRGELASGKAFHYNEQFF
DNA: TGTGCCAGCCGGGGCGAATTGGCTAGCGGGAAAGCCTTTCATTACAATGAGCAGTTCTTC
J: TRBJ2-1
D: TRBD2
V: TRBV27
size: NA
length: 20

CDR3: CASSSYPGTDYGYTF
DNA: TGTGCCAGCAGCTCCTACCCCGGGACAGACTATGGCTACACCTTC
J: TRBJ1-2
D: TRBD1
V: TRBV7-2
size: NA
length: 15

CDR3: CASRLRAGEVYNSPLHF
DNA: TGTGCCAGCCGACTCAGGGCGGGGGAGGTCTATAATTCACCCCTCCACTTT
J: TRBJ1-6
D: NA
V: TRBV9
size: once
length: 17

CDR3: CASSPAQSSYEQYF
DNA: TGTGCCAGCAGTCCTGCGCAAAGCTCCTACGAGCAGTACTTC
J: TRBJ2-7
D: NA
V: TRBV7-9
size: few
length: 14

CDR3: CASSSSQGRSGEQFF
DNA: TGTGCCAGCAGTTCCTCCCAGGGGCGCAGCGGTGAGCAGTTCTTC
J: TRBJ2-1
D: NA
V: TRBV6-6
size: NA
length: 15

CDR3: CASSPERRGNSNQPQHF
DNA: TGTGCCAGCAGCCCAGAGAGAAGGGGCAATAGCAATCAGCCCCAGCATTTT
J: TRBJ1-5
D: NA
V: TRBV7-8
size: many
length: 17

CDR3: CAWSVFQANTEAFF
DNA: TGTGCCTGGAGTGTGTTTCAGGCTAACACTGAAGCTTTCTTT
J: TRBJ1-1
D: NA
V: TRBV30
size: NA
length: 14

CDR3: CATEQGSSGANVLTF
DNA: TGTGCCACCGAACAGGGGTCCTCTGGGGCCAACGTCCTGACTTTC
J: TRBJ2-6
D: TRBD1
V: TRBV24-1
size: once
length: 15

CDR3: CASSFPGGQDVGYTF
DNA: TGTGCCAGCAGCTTCCCCGGAGGACAGGACGTTGGCTACACCTTC
J: TRBJ1-2
D: TRBD1
V: TRBV7-2
size: NA
length: 15

CDR3: CASSLGRPGELTGELFF
DNA: TGTGCCAGCAGTTTGGGTAGGCCAGGGGAGTTAACCGGGGAGCTGTTTTTT
J: TRBJ2-2
D: NA
V: TRBV28
size: once
length: 17

CDR3: CASSRGGTRIVDEQFF
DNA: TGTGCCAGCAGCCGCGGTGGGACTCGGATAGTTGATGAGCAGTTCTTC
J: TRBJ2-1
D: NA
V: TRBV5-4
size: NA
length: 16

CDR3: CATLRVDSLNTEAFF
DNA: TGTGCCACCCTACGAGTGGACAGCTTGAACACTGAAGCTTTCTTT
J: TRBJ1-1
D: NA
V: TRBV19
size: NA
length: 15

CDR3: CASSPSGRHSPLHF
DNA: TGTGCCAGCAGTCCCTCCGGGAGGCATTCACCCCTCCACTTT
J: TRBJ1-6
D: NA
V: TRBV27
size: NA
length: 14

CDR3: CASSRLALAGADNEQFF
DNA: TGTGCCAGCAGCCGCCTAGCGCTAGCGGGGGCCGACAATGAGCAGTTCTTC
J: TRBJ2-1
D: TRBD2
V: TRBV3-1/TRBV3-2
size: NA
length: 17

CDR3: CSVGAGFILTTEQFF
DNA: TGCAGCGTTGGCGCGGGATTTATACTTACAACTGAGCAGTTCTTC
J: TRBJ2-1
D: NA
V: TRBV29-1
size: NA
length: 15

CDR3: CASSEGQRGYTF
DNA: TGTGCCAGCAGTGAAGGACAGAGGGGCTACACCTTC
J: TRBJ1-2
D: NA
V: TRBV6-1
size: few
length: 12

CDR3: CASSLVESWHGYTF
DNA: TGTGCCAGCAGCCTCGTGGAGTCTTGGCATGGCTACACCTTC
J: TRBJ1-2
D: NA
V: TRBV28
size: few
length: 14

CDR3: CASSLFGSGSPEQYF
DNA: TGTGCCAGCAGCTTATTTGGTAGCGGGAGTCCCGAGCAGTACTTC
J: TRBJ2-7
D: TRBD2
V: TRBV13
size: NA
length: 15

CDR3: CATSDTAESGFNEQFF
DNA: TGTGCCACCAGTGATACCGCCGAAAGCGGCTTCAATGAGCAGTTCTTC
J: TRBJ2-1
D: NA
V: TRBV24-1
size: NA
length: 16

CDR3: CASSPRRLGAVTDTQYF
DNA: TGTGCCAGCTCACCACGCCGCTTGGGGGCGGTTACAGATACGCAGTATTTT
J: TRBJ2-3
D: NA
V: TRBV18
size: NA
length: 17

CDR3: CAISASTALYGYTF
DNA: TGTGCCATCAGTGCGTCGACAGCTCTCTATGGCTACACCTTC
J: TRBJ1-2
D: NA
V: TRBV10-3
size: NA
length: 14

CDR3: CASSQIPGTSGRGDEQYF
DNA: TGTGCCAGCAGCCAAATCCCCGGGACTAGCGGGAGGGGGGACGAGCAGTACTTC
J: TRBJ2-7
D: TRBD2
V: TRBV14
size: NA
length: 18

CDR3: CASSWGTSSGNTIYF
DNA: TGTGCCAGCAGCTGGGGGACAAGCTCTGGAAACACCATATATTTT
J: TRBJ1-3
D: NA
V: TRBV7-9
size: few
length: 15

CDR3: CASSQEGTGTDTQYF
DNA: TGTGCCAGCAGCCAAGAGGGCACCGGCACAGATACGCAGTATTTT
J: TRBJ2-3
D: NA
V: TRBV4-2
size: NA
length: 15

CDR3: CASSQDRFGGQPQHF
DNA: TGCGCCAGCAGCCAAGATCGATTTGGAGGCCAGCCCCAGCATTTT
J: TRBJ1-5
D: NA
V: TRBV4-3
size: NA
length: 15

CDR3: CASSSPTGTDTQYF
DNA: TGTGCCAGCAGTTCGCCGACAGGAACAGATACGCAGTATTTT
J: TRBJ2-3
D: NA
V: TRBV6-5
size: once
length: 14

CDR3: CASRDRLMNTEAFF
DNA: TGTGCCAGCAGGGACAGGCTCATGAACACTGAAGCTTTCTTT
J: TRBJ1-1
D: TRBD1
V: TRBV6-5
size: NA
length: 14

CDR3: CASSPGLAVRSGANVLTF
DNA: TGTGCCAGCAGCCCGGGACTAGCGGTACGCTCTGGGGCCAACGTCCTGACTTTC
J: TRBJ2-6
D: TRBD2
V: TRBV5-4
size: NA
length: 18

CDR3: CASSLGGTGGTTGELFF
DNA: TGTGCCAGCAGCCTGGGGGGGACAGGGGGTACGACCGGGGAGCTGTTTTTT
J: TRBJ2-2
D: TRBD1
V: TRBV5-4
size: NA
length: 17

CDR3: CATRETGGSLSAEAFF
DNA: TGTGCCACCAGGGAAACAGGGGGCAGTTTGAGCGCTGAAGCTTTCTTT
J: TRBJ1-1
D: TRBD1
V: TRBV24-1
size: once
length: 16

CDR3: CASSGGGVVDNSPLHF
DNA: TGTGCCAGCAGCGGAGGAGGAGTTGTTGATAATTCACCCCTCCACTTT
J: TRBJ1-6
D: NA
V: TRBV9
size: NA
length: 16

CDR3: CASSQDRGQGKNGYTF
DNA: TGCGCCAGCAGCCAAGATAGGGGACAGGGGAAGAATGGCTACACCTTC
J: TRBJ1-2
D: TRBD1
V: TRBV4-3
size: NA
length: 16

CDR3: CASSPEVATNEKLFF
DNA: TGTGCCAGCAGTCCCGAGGTTGCAACTAATGAAAAACTGTTTTTT
J: TRBJ1-4
D: NA
V: TRBV7-2
size: many
length: 15

CDR3: CASSYSKQGNYEQYF
DNA: TGTGCCAGCAGTTACTCGAAACAGGGGAACTACGAGCAGTACTTC
J: TRBJ2-7
D: TRBD1
V: TRBV6-5
size: many
length: 15

CDR3: CASSAGGGTDTQYF
DNA: TGTGCCAGCAGTGCTGGCGGGGGCACAGATACGCAGTATTTT
J: TRBJ2-3
D: NA
V: TRBV6-4
size: NA
length: 14

CDR3: CASSLATSGRLNEQFF
DNA: TGTGCCAGCAGCTTAGCAACTAGCGGGAGGCTTAATGAGCAGTTCTTC
J: TRBJ2-1
D: TRBD2
V: TRBV11-3
size: NA
length: 16

CDR3: CASSVGGKNIQYF
DNA: TGTGCCAGCAGCGTAGGAGGAAAAAACATTCAGTACTTC
J: TRBJ2-4
D: NA
V: TRBV9
size: NA
length: 13

CDR3: CASSLAGAGTSYNEQFF
DNA: TGTGCCAGCAGCTTGGCGGGAGCGGGAACTTCCTACAATGAGCAGTTCTTC
J: TRBJ2-1
D: TRBD2
V: TRBV5-6
size: NA
length: 17

CDR3: CAWSPGVEEKLFF
DNA: TGTGCCTGGAGTCCAGGGGTGGAGGAAAAACTGTTTTTT
J: TRBJ1-4
D: NA
V: TRBV30
size: NA
length: 13

CDR3: CSASNRGDGYTF
DNA: TGCAGCGCCTCTAACAGGGGCGACGGCTACACCTTC
J: TRBJ1-2
D: TRBD1
V: TRBV29-1
size: NA
length: 12

CDR3: CASSLDLRDEQFF
DNA: TGTGCCAGCAGCTTAGATTTGAGGGATGAGCAGTTCTTC
J: TRBJ2-1
D: NA
V: TRBV11-2
size: NA
length: 13

CDR3: CASSKGLMGVGFF
DNA: TGTGCCAGTAGTAAGGGACTGATGGGGGTTGGGTTCTTC
J: TRBJ2-1
D: NA
V: TRBV19
size: NA
length: 13

CDR3: CATSFGQLTDTQYF
DNA: TGTGCCACCTCCTTTGGACAGCTCACAGATACGCAGTATTTT
J: TRBJ2-3
D: NA
V: TRBV27
size: NA
length: 14

CDR3: CASSPRDRETRVNQPQHF
DNA: TGCGCCAGCAGTCCTCGGGACAGGGAAACCAGGGTCAATCAGCCCCAGCATTTT
J: TRBJ1-5
D: TRBD1
V: TRBV4-3
size: NA
length: 18

CDR3: CAWGGWTEAFF
DNA: TGTGCCTGGGGCGGTTGGACTGAAGCTTTCTTT
J: TRBJ1-1
D: NA
V: TRBV30
size: NA
length: 11

CDR3: CASSSVYGYTF
DNA: TGTGCCAGCAGTTCCGTATATGGCTACACCTTC
J: TRBJ1-2
D: NA
V: TRBV6-6
size: NA
length: 11

CDR3: CASRPGGGETQYF
DNA: TGTGCCAGCCGCCCGGGGGGTGGAGAGACCCAGTACTTC
J: TRBJ2-5
D: TRBD2
V: TRBV7-2
size: NA
length: 13

CDR3: CASSPLGTGGTGELFF
DNA: TGCGCCAGCAGCCCCCTTGGTACAGGTGGCACCGGGGAGCTGTTTTTT
J: TRBJ2-2
D: NA
V: TRBV4-1
size: once
length: 16

CDR3: CASSIGASGSSYEQYF
DNA: TGTGCCAGTAGTATTGGTGCTAGCGGGAGCTCCTACGAGCAGTACTTC
J: TRBJ2-7
D: TRBD2
V: TRBV19
size: few
length: 16

CDR3: CASSSGPNTEAFF
DNA: TGTGCCAGTAGTAGCGGGCCAAACACTGAAGCTTTCTTT
J: TRBJ1-1
D: NA
V: TRBV19
size: NA
length: 13